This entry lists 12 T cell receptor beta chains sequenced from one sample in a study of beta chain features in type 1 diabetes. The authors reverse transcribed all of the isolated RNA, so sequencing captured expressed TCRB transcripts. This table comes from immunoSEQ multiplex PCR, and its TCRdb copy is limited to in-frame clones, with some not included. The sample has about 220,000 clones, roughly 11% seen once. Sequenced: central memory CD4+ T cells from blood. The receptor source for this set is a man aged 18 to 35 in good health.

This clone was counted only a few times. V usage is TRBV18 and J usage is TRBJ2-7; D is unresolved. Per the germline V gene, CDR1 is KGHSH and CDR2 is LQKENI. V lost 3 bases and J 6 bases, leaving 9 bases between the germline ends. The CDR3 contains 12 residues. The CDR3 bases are TGTGCCAGCTCACCTGACCTCGGCGAGCAGTACTTC. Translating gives CASSPDLGEQYF.

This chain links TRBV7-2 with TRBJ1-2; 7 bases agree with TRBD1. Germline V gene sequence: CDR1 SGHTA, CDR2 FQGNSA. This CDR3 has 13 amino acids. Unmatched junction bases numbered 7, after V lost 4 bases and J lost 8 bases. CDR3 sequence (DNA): TGTGCCAGCAGCTCGCTGACAGGGATCGGCTACACCTTC. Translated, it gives CASSSLTGIGYTF.

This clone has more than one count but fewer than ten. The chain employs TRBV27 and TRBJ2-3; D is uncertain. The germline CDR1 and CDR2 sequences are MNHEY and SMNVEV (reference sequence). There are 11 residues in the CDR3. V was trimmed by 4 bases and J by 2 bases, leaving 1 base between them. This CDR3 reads CASSSTDTQYF. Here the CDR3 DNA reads TGTGCCAGCAGTTCCACAGATACGCAGTATTTT.

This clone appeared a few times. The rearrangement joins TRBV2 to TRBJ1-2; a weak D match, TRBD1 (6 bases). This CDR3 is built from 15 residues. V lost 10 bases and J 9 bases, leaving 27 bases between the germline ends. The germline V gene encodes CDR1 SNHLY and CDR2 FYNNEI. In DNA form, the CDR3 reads TGTGCCACCCAGTTCGGGGGGGCGTCCGCCATTAGCTACACCTTC. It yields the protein CATQFGGASAISYTF.

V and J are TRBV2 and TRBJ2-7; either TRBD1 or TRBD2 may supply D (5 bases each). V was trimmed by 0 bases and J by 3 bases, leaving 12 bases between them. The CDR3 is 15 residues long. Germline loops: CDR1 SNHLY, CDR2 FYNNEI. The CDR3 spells CASSEAPGRYYEQYF. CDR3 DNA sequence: TGTGCCAGCAGTGAAGCGCCGGGACGTTACTACGAGCAGTACTTC.

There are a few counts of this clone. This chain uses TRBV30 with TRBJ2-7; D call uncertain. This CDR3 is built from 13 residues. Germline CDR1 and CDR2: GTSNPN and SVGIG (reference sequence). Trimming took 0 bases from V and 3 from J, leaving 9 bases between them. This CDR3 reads CAWSVEALYEQYF. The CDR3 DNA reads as TGTGCCTGGAGTGTAGAGGCCCTCTACGAGCAGTACTTC. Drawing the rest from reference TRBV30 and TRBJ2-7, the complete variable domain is SQTIHQWPATLVQPVGSPLSLECTVEGTSNPNLYWYRQAAGRGLQLLFYSVGIGQISSEVPQNLSASRPQDRQFILSSKKLLLSDSGFYLCAWSVEALYEQYFGPGTRLTVT.

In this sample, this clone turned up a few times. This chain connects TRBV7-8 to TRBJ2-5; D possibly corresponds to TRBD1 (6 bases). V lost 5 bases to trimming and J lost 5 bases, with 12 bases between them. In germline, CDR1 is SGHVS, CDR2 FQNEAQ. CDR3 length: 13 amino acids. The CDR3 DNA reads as TGTGCCAGCAGCCTAGGGGGTTGGGAGACCCAGTACTTC. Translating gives CASSLGGWETQYF.

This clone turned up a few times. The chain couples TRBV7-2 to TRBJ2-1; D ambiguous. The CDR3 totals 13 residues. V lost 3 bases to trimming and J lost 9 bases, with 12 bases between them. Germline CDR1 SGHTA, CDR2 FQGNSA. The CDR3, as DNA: TGTGCCAGCAGCTTCGCGGCCGGCAGTGAGCAGTTCTTC. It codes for CASSFAAGSEQFF. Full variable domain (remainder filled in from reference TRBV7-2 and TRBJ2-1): GAGVSQSPSNKVTEKGKDVELRCDPISGHTALYWYRQSLGQGLEFLIYFQGNSAPDKSGLPSDRFSAERTGGSVSTLTIQRTQQEDSAVYLCASSFAAGSEQFFGPGTRLTVL.

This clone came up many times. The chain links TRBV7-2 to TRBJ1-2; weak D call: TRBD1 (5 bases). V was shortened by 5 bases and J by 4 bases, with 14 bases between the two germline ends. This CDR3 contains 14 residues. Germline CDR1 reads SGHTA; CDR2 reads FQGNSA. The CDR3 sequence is CASSLDQGGYGYTF. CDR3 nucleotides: TGTGCCAGCAGCCTTGACCAGGGAGGCTATGGCTACACCTTC. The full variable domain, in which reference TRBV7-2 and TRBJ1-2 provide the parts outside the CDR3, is GAGVSQSPSNKVTEKGKDVELRCDPISGHTALYWYRQSLGQGLEFLIYFQGNSAPDKSGLPSDRFSAERTGGSVSTLTIQRTQQEDSAVYLCASSLDQGGYGYTFGSGTRLTVV.

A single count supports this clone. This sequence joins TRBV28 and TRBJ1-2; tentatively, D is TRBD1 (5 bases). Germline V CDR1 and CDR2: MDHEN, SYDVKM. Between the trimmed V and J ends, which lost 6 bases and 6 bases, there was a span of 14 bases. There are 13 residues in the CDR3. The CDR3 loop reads CASSLGLLDGYTF. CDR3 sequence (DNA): TGTGCCAGCAGCCTGGGACTGCTTGATGGCTACACCTTC.

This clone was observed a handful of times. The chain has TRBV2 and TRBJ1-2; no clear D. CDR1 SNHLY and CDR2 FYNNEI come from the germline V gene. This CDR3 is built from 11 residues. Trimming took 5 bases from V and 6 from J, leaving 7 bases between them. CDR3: CASSPYNGYTF. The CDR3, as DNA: TGTGCCAGCAGTCCTTATAATGGCTACACCTTC.

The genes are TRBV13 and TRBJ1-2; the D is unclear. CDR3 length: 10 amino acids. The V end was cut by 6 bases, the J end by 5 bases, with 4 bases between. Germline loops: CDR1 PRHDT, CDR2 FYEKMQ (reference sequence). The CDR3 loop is CASSAYGYTF. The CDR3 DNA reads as TGTGCCAGCAGTGCGTATGGCTACACCTTC.